The 14 T cell receptor beta chains below come from one sample, sequenced in a study of T cell responses to AZD1222 COVID-19 vaccine. Sequencing used immunoSEQ multiplex PCR; TCRdb keeps in-frame clones, though not all of them. This table has tens of thousands of clones, approximately 86% appearing once. The sample was peripheral blood, taken on day 0 of MenACWY control vaccination. The receptor source for this set is an adult in good health.

This clone was found a few times. The chain links TRBV15 to TRBJ2-1; perhaps TRBD2 as D (6 bases). V was pared by 1 base and J by 7 bases, with 8 bases between. The CDR3 spans 13 residues. Germline V gene lookup returns CDR1 LNHNV and CDR2 YYDKDF (reference sequence). The CDR3 DNA is TGTGCCACCAGCAGAGTAGGAGGGAATGAGCAGTTCTTC. Its protein is CATSRVGGNEQFF.

V usage is TRBV6-2 or TRBV6-3 and J usage is TRBJ2-7; 7 positions agree with TRBD2. This CDR3 is 12 amino acids long. The trim removed 4 bases at V and 6 bases at J, leaving 3 bases unmatched. The germline CDR1 and CDR2 sequences are MNHEY and SVGEGT. CDR3 sequence (DNA): TGTGCCAGCAGTTTCACTAGCGTCGAGCAGTACTTC. This sequence encodes CASSFTSVEQYF.

This chain uses TRBV6-5 with TRBJ1-2; D gene uncertain. Germline values: CDR1 MNHEY, CDR2 SVGAGI. V gave up 2 bases and J gave up 8 bases, with 12 bases separating them. This CDR3 contains 13 residues. CDR3: CASSYGPEGGYTF. In DNA form, the CDR3 reads TGTGCCAGCAGTTACGGGCCGGAAGGGGGCTACACCTTC.

This clone is a singleton in its sample. The V and J genes are TRBV19 and TRBJ1-5; tentatively, D is TRBD1 (6 bases). Trimming took off 4 bases at V and 5 bases at J, with 9 bases between the two ends. This CDR3 has 13 amino acids. Germline V gene data show CDR1 as LNHDA and CDR2 as SQIVND (reference sequence). CDR3 DNA: TGTGCCAGTAGTAGGGACACTGATCAGCCCCAGCATTTT. Protein: CASSRDTDQPQHF.

This sequence joins TRBV19 and TRBJ1-3; D is perhaps TRBD1 (5 bases). CDR3 length: 14 residues. Germline assignment: CDR1 LNHDA and CDR2 SQIVND (reference sequence). V lost 5 bases and J lost 7, with 15 bases in between. CDR3 nucleotide sequence: TGTGCCAGTAGTCGACAGATTGAGTGGAACACCATATATTTT. Protein product: CASSRQIEWNTIYF. Full variable domain (rest looked up from reference TRBV19 and TRBJ1-3): DGGITQSPKYLFRKEGQNVTLSCEQNLNHDAMYWYRQDPGQGLRLIYYSQIVNDFQKGDIAEGYSVSREKKESFPLTVTSAQKNPTAFYLCASSRQIEWNTIYFGEGSWLTVV.

This clone was observed a single time. The chain recombines TRBV7-9 with TRBJ1-1; maybe TRBD1 (5 bases). The germline V gene has CDR1 SEHNR and CDR2 FQNEAQ (reference sequence). This CDR3 is built from 14 residues. The germline V and J ends were trimmed by 6 bases and 4 bases, with 15 bases remaining between them. The DNA for the CDR3 is TGTGCCAGCAGTCCTGATAAGCAGGGCACTGAAGCTTTCTTT. It codes for CASSPDKQGTEAFF.

The gene calls are TRBV28 and TRBJ1-1, with D tentatively TRBD1 (6 bases). CDR3 length: 12 amino acids. The ends were cut back, 3 bases at V and 11 bases at J, with 13 bases in the middle. Germline CDR1 MDHEN, CDR2 SYDVKM. The CDR3 here is CASSLGAWGAFF. Here the CDR3 DNA reads TGTGCCAGCAGTTTGGGGGCTTGGGGGGCTTTCTTT. Based on the CDR3 plus reference TRBV28 and TRBJ1-1, the full variable domain is DVKVTQSSRYLVKRTGEKVFLECVQDMDHENMFWYRQDPGLGLRLIYFSYDVKMKEKGDIPEGYSVSREKKERFSLILESASTNQTSMYLCASSLGAWGAFFGQGTRLTVV.

The J gene is TRBJ1-3, the V gene TRBV7-2; 8 bases are a match to TRBD1. This CDR3 is built from 16 residues. The V gene end was trimmed by 2 bases and the J gene end by 1 base; junction bases not matched to a gene: 4. Germline CDR1 is SGHTA and CDR2 is FQGNSA. CDR3 DNA: TGTGCCAGCAGCTTAACAGGGGGACTGTCTGGAAACACCATATATTTT. This gives the protein CASSLTGGLSGNTIYF.

The V gene is TRBV7-2, the J gene TRBJ1-3; D possibly corresponds to TRBD1 (5 bases). Deletions cut 4 bases from V and 4 bases from J, with 8 bases between. The CDR3 is 13 residues long. Germline V gene sequence: CDR1 SGHTA, CDR2 FQGNSA. The CDR3, as DNA: TGTGCCAGCAGCTCCCGACAGGGAAACACCATATATTTT. Protein product: CASSSRQGNTIYF. Based on the CDR3 plus reference TRBV7-2 and TRBJ1-3, the full variable domain is GAGVSQSPSNKVTEKGKDVELRCDPISGHTALYWYRQSLGQGLEFLIYFQGNSAPDKSGLPSDRFSAERTGGSVSTLTIQRTQQEDSAVYLCASSSRQGNTIYFGEGSWLTVV.

This clone was seen just once. This sequence joins TRBV28 and TRBJ2-6, with unresolved D. Germline CDR1 MDHEN, CDR2 SYDVKM. V gave up 8 bases and J gave up 0 bases, with 5 bases separating them. This CDR3 spans 13 amino acids. CDR3 nucleotide sequence: TGTGCCAGCCGGAACTCTGGGGCCAACGTCCTGACTTTC. As protein: CASRNSGANVLTF.

The rearrangement links TRBV6-2 or TRBV6-3 to TRBJ1-1; the D is unclear. V was pared by 6 bases and J by 7 bases, with 9 bases between. The CDR3 consists of 11 residues. Germline V lookup: CDR1 MNHEY, CDR2 SVGEGT. The DNA of the CDR3 is TGTGCCAGCAGCTGGCCAGGTGAAGCTTTCTTT. Amino acids: CASSWPGEAFF.

This clone was seen only a few times. The V and J genes are TRBV6-5 and TRBJ2-7, with a tentative D call TRBD1 (5 bases). V was cut by 11 bases and J by 6 bases, with 20 bases left in between. The germline V gene encodes CDR1 MNHEY and CDR2 SVGAGI. The CDR3 loop spans 13 amino acids. The CDR3 region is CAVIWAQGAEQYF. The DNA for the CDR3 is TGTGCCGTGATTTGGGCACAAGGGGCCGAGCAGTACTTC.

This chain connects TRBV4-3 to TRBJ1-2, with unresolved D. V gave up 0 bases and J gave up 0 bases, with 8 bases separating them. The CDR3 is 15 amino acids. Germline CDR1 and CDR2: LGHNA and YSLEER. CDR3 residues: CASSQDADSNYGYTF. In DNA form, the CDR3 reads TGCGCCAGCAGCCAAGATGCGGATTCTAACTATGGCTACACCTTC.

V and J are TRBV7-9 and TRBJ2-2; no definite D call. V lost 5 bases to trimming and J lost 4 bases, with 5 bases between them. Germline V CDR1 and CDR2: SEHNR, FQNEAQ (reference sequence). This CDR3 spans 12 amino acids. CDR3 sequence (DNA): TGTGCCAGCAGCCTTAGCACCGGGGAGCTGTTTTTT. The encoded protein is CASSLSTGELFF.